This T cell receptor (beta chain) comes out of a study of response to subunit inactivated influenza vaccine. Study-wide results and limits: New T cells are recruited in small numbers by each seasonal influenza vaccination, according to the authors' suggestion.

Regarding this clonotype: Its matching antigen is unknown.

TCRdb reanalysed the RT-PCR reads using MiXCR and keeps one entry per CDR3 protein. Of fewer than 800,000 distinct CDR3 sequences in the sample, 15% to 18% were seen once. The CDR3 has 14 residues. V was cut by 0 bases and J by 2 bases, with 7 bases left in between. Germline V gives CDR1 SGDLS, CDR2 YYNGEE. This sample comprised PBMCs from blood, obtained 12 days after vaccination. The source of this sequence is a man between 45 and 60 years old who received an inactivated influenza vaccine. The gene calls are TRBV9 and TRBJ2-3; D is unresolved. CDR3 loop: CASSVAAYTDTQYF. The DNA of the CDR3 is TGTGCCAGCAGCGTAGCGGCATACACAGATACGCAGTATTTT.